Each of the 32 T cell receptor beta chains below was sequenced from the same sample in a study of cytomegalovirus exposure and HLA in healthy donors. The PCR contained 60 Vbeta and 13 Jbeta primers. Only in-frame clones appear in the TCRdb table, and some are missing; sequencing was by immunoSEQ multiplex PCR. The data show 200,000 to 250,000 clones, around four fifths seen once. The sample comprised PBMCs. Every receptor here comes from a woman aged 40 to 50 in good health and CMV-seronegative.

V and J are TRBV5-1 and TRBJ2-1, with 15 bases matching TRBD2. CDR3 length: 20 residues. The ends lost 6 bases at V and 9 bases at J; junction bases unmatched: 22. From germline, CDR1 is SGHRS and CDR2 YFSETQ. CDR3 coding DNA: TGCGCCAGCACCTCCTGGACTAGCGGGAGGGCCGGGGGGCTGAGGGGTGAGCAGTTCTTC. Residues: CASTSWTSGRAGGLRGEQFF.

The rearrangement links TRBV28 to TRBJ2-7, with 9 bases that match TRBD1. The trim removed 6 bases at V and 2 bases at J, leaving 8 bases unmatched. The length of the CDR3 is 15 residues. In germline, CDR1 is MDHEN, CDR2 SYDVKM. The CDR3: CASRTGTGYTYEQYF. Here the CDR3 DNA reads TGTGCCAGCAGGACCGGGACAGGGTACACCTACGAGCAGTACTTC.

In its sample, this clone was seen a few times. V usage is TRBV7-3 and J usage is TRBJ2-3; D ambiguous. V lost 0 bases to trimming and J lost 0 bases, with 4 bases between them. The CDR3 runs 14 residues. In germline, CDR1 is SGHTA, CDR2 FQGTGA. This CDR3 reads CASSLTASTDTQYF. In nucleotides, the CDR3 is TGTGCCAGCAGCTTAACGGCTAGCACAGATACGCAGTATTTT.

The chain joins TRBV29-1 to TRBJ1-5; D is undetermined. Between the trimmed V and J ends, which lost 4 bases and 4 bases, there was a span of 11 bases. Germline CDR1 reads SQVTM; CDR2 reads ANQGSEA. The CDR3 extends over 13 amino acids. CDR3 loop: CSVGSGSNQPQHF. The CDR3 coding sequence is TGCAGCGTTGGTTCGGGTTCTAATCAGCCCCAGCATTTT.

J is TRBJ1-2 and V is TRBV5-1; 9 bases fit TRBD1. CDR1 SGHRS and CDR2 YFSETQ come from the germline V gene. V gave up 7 bases and J gave up 8 bases; unmatched junction bases: 9. The CDR3 runs 13 residues. The CDR3 loop is CASLGTGIEGYTF. The DNA for the CDR3 is TGCGCCAGCTTGGGGACAGGGATCGAGGGCTACACCTTC.

V is TRBV14 and J is TRBJ2-1; D possibly corresponds to TRBD1 (5 bases). The CDR3 totals 15 residues. Trimming took 4 bases from V and 0 from J, leaving 10 bases between them. Germline lookup yields CDR1 SGHDN and CDR2 FVKESK. As DNA, the CDR3 is TGTGCCAGCAGCCGACGACAGAGCTCCTACAATGAGCAGTTCTTC. Protein sequence: CASSRRQSSYNEQFF.

The chain carries TRBV6-6 and TRBJ2-7; 9 nucleotides line up with TRBD1. There are 14 residues in the CDR3. Germline assignment: CDR1 MNHNY and CDR2 SVGAGI (reference sequence). J gave up 4 bases and V 8 bases, and 9 bases lay outside the gene matches. The CDR3 sequence: CASQAGQGRYEQYF. CDR3 bases: TGTGCCAGCCAGGCGGGACAGGGTCGTTACGAGCAGTACTTC.

This rearrangement joins TRBV27 to TRBJ1-4; TRBD1 matches at 9 bases. Germline V gives CDR1 MNHEY, CDR2 SMNVEV (reference sequence). The CDR3 extends over 15 amino acids. V lost 10 bases, J lost 3 bases, and 9 bases stayed unmatched. CDR3 in amino acids: CATGTGPYANEKLFF. The CDR3, as DNA: TGTGCCACCGGGACAGGGCCGTATGCTAATGAAAAACTGTTTTTT.

The rearrangement links TRBV7-9 to TRBJ2-7; 9 bases agree with TRBD2. The CDR3 is 12 residues long. The germline CDR1 and CDR2 sequences are SEHNR and FQNEAQ (reference sequence). Trimming took 5 bases from V and 4 from J; bases not matched to a gene: 0. The DNA for the CDR3 is TGTGCCAGCAGCGGACTAGCGTACGAGCAGTACTTC. This gives the protein CASSGLAYEQYF.

This clone was observed a few times. The V gene is TRBV9, the J gene TRBJ1-4; D remains ambiguous. Trimming pared 2 bases from V and 0 bases from J, leaving 8 bases between. Germline V gene lookup returns CDR1 SGDLS and CDR2 YYNGEE. CDR3 length: 15 amino acids. DNA for the CDR3: TGTGCCAGCAGCGTTGGCAGCGCAACTAATGAAAAACTGTTTTTT. It encodes CASSVGSATNEKLFF.

This clone was seen once. The CDR3 is CASRTPGQAWGYGYTF. Written as DNA, the CDR3 is TGTGCCAGCAGAACCCCGGGACAGGCATGGGGATATGGCTACACCTTC. The chain uses TRBV28 and TRBJ1-2; 8 bases match TRBD1. V shed 6 bases and J 5 bases; nucleotides not matched to a gene: 14. Germline V gene data show CDR1 as MDHEN and CDR2 as SYDVKM. The CDR3 covers 16 residues.

This clone was found a few times. This chain uses TRBV6-1 with TRBJ2-2, with D perhaps TRBD2 (6 bases). Trimming removed 1 base from V and 4 bases from J, with 13 bases in between. In germline, CDR1 is MNHNS, CDR2 SASEGT. This CDR3 is built from 16 residues. This chain's CDR3 is CASSEGVGDFTGELFF. The CDR3, as DNA: TGTGCCAGCAGTGAAGGGGTAGGGGACTTCACCGGGGAGCTGTTTTTT.

The J gene is TRBJ2-5, the V gene TRBV5-4, with unresolved D. V gave up 1 base and J gave up 5 bases, with 15 bases separating them. Germline-derived CDR1 and CDR2 are SGHNT and YYREEE (reference sequence). The CDR3 sequence is 15 residues long. CDR3 in amino acids: CASSLFGASRETQYF. CDR3 DNA: TGTGCCAGCAGCTTGTTTGGTGCTAGTCGGGAGACCCAGTACTTC.

This clone showed up just once. This chain connects TRBV28 to TRBJ2-1, with a weak D call TRBD2 (5 bases). Germline lookup yields CDR1 MDHEN and CDR2 SYDVKM. The CDR3 spans 12 residues. The ends were cut back, 5 bases at V and 15 bases at J, with 17 bases in the middle. CDR3 residues: CASSPEGRSRFF. CDR3 in DNA: TGTGCCAGCAGTCCAGAGGGCCGGTCGAGGTTCTTC.

The gene calls are TRBV29-1 and TRBJ1-2; 8 nucleotides agree with TRBD1. The CDR3 runs to 15 residues. J was trimmed by 2 bases and V by 5 bases; bases with no gene match: 10. Germline V gives CDR1 SQVTM, CDR2 ANQGSEA. The CDR3 sequence is CSVSSGQGANYGYTF. The CDR3 DNA sequence: TGCAGCGTTTCCTCTGGACAGGGTGCCAACTATGGCTACACCTTC.

The CDR3 DNA is TGTGCCAGCAGTTTAGGGACAGGGGTCATCAACTATGGCTACACCTTC. It encodes CASSLGTGVINYGYTF. The chain uses TRBV28 and TRBJ1-2, with 10 bases matching TRBD1. J lost 2 bases, V lost 2 bases, and 5 bases had no gene match. This CDR3 region has 16 residues. Germline V gives CDR1 MDHEN, CDR2 SYDVKM.

This clone has a handful of counts. The chain combines TRBV5-4 with TRBJ2-5; tentative D call: TRBD1 (7 bases). Trimming left V 6 bases short and J 3 bases short, with 12 bases between. Per germline, CDR1 SGHNT and CDR2 YYREEE (reference sequence). This CDR3 spans 13 amino acids. The CDR3 loop is CASTQGGEETQYF. DNA of the CDR3: TGTGCCAGCACCCAGGGGGGAGAAGAGACCCAGTACTTC.

This clone was counted a single time. V gene TRBV19 combines with J gene TRBJ1-5; no clear D. In germline, CDR1 is LNHDA, CDR2 SQIVND (reference sequence). This CDR3 spans 15 amino acids. Trimming removed 3 bases from V and 3 bases from J, with 12 bases in between. The CDR3 reads CASSMGRNPNQPQHF. The CDR3 DNA sequence: TGTGCCAGTAGTATGGGCAGAAACCCCAATCAGCCCCAGCATTTT.

The gene calls are TRBV7-2 and TRBJ1-6, with TRBD1 matching 7 bases. V trimming: 5 bases; J trimming: 9 bases; junction bases outside the gene matches: 4. Germline loops: CDR1 SGHTA, CDR2 FQGNSA. The CDR3 has 13 amino acids. CDR3 DNA: TGTGCCAGCAGCACGGGACAGACTTCACCCCTCCACTTT. This gives the protein CASSTGQTSPLHF.

The chain carries TRBV27 and TRBJ2-7, with D tentatively TRBD1 (7 bases). The V end was cut by 3 bases, the J end by 5 bases, with 17 bases between. The germline V gene encodes CDR1 MNHEY and CDR2 SMNVEV (reference sequence). The CDR3 contains 15 residues. Written as DNA, the CDR3 is TGTGCCAGCAGTTTTCAGGGGGGCGCCCCCAACGAGCAGTACTTC. Translating gives CASSFQGGAPNEQYF.

J is TRBJ1-1 and V is TRBV28; tentatively, D is TRBD1 (6 bases). Germline CDR1 MDHEN, CDR2 SYDVKM. V was trimmed by 8 bases and J by 0 bases, leaving 16 bases between them. The CDR3 sequence is 15 residues long. The CDR3 loop reads CASLPRGGMNTEAFF. DNA for the CDR3: TGTGCCAGCCTCCCTCGGGGGGGCATGAACACTGAAGCTTTCTTT.

This chain joins TRBV30 and TRBJ2-7, with TRBD1 matching 9 bases. CDR3 length: 16 residues. Germline V gene data show CDR1 as GTSNPN and CDR2 as SVGIG (reference sequence). V was pared by 2 bases and J by 4 bases, with 12 bases of the junction left unmatched. The CDR3 bases are TGTGCCTGGAGTACTAATCCCGGGACAGGGCGATACGAGCAGTACTTC. Translation gives CAWSTNPGTGRYEQYF.

This sequence joins TRBV30 and TRBJ2-5, with D tentatively TRBD2 (7 bases). Germline V gene lookup returns CDR1 GTSNPN and CDR2 SVGIG (reference sequence). The CDR3 has 15 residues. V shed 1 base and J shed 5 bases, with 17 bases lying between them. In DNA form, the CDR3 reads TGTGCCTGGAGTGCCGGACGGGGGGCTGGGGAGACCCAGTACTTC. It encodes CAWSAGRGAGETQYF.

V usage is TRBV6-5 and J usage is TRBJ2-5, with 7 nucleotides matching TRBD1. CDR1 MNHEY and CDR2 SVGAGI come from the germline V gene. The CDR3 has 15 amino acids. V was clipped by 5 bases and J by 9 bases; unmatched bases: 15. The CDR3 sequence: CASSNPTGTKKAQYF. The CDR3 DNA sequence: TGTGCCAGCAGTAACCCGACAGGGACCAAGAAGGCCCAGTACTTC.

V and J are TRBV27 and TRBJ1-2; 8 bases are shared with TRBD1. V lost 5 bases and J lost 3; bases outside the gene matches: 8. Germline V gives CDR1 MNHEY, CDR2 SMNVEV (reference sequence). This CDR3 is built from 15 residues. The CDR3 bases are TGTGCCAGCAGTACCCTGATGGGACAGGACTATGGCTACACCTTC. This translates into CASSTLMGQDYGYTF.

The rearrangement joins TRBV28 to TRBJ1-6, with D possibly being TRBD1 (5 bases). The CDR3 covers 17 residues. CDR1 and CDR2 from the germline V gene are MDHEN and SYDVKM. V was pared by 5 bases and J by 0 bases, with 14 bases between. The CDR3 sequence is CASSPRGGNSYNSPLHF. CDR3 coding DNA: TGTGCCAGCAGTCCCCGTGGGGGGAACTCCTATAATTCACCCCTCCACTTT. Full variable domain (rest looked up from reference TRBV28 and TRBJ1-6): DVKVTQSSRYLVKRTGEKVFLECVQDMDHENMFWYRQDPGLGLRLIYFSYDVKMKEKGDIPEGYSVSREKKERFSLILESASTNQTSMYLCASSPRGGNSYNSPLHFGNGTRLTVT.

This clone turned up a few times. V is TRBV5-4 and J is TRBJ2-2, with D maybe TRBD2 (5 bases). The CDR3 consists of 13 residues. CDR1 is SGHNT and CDR2 is YYREEE in the germline V gene (reference sequence). V was clipped by 7 bases and J by 3 bases, with 10 bases between them. Written as DNA, the CDR3 is TGTGCCAGCCGAGGGCCGTACACCGGGGAGCTGTTTTTT. Its translation: CASRGPYTGELFF. The full variable domain, rest sourced from reference TRBV5-4 and TRBJ2-2, is ETGVTQSPTHLIKTRGQQVTLRCSSQSGHNTVSWYQQALGQGPQFIFQYYREEENGRGNFPPRFSGLQFPNYSSELNVNALELDDSALYLCASRGPYTGELFFGEGSRLTVL.

V usage is TRBV28 and J usage is TRBJ2-7; the D is unclear. Trimming took 5 bases from V and 2 from J, leaving 13 bases between them. The V gene's germline CDR1 is MDHEN and CDR2 SYDVKM. The CDR3 is made up of 14 amino acids. This CDR3 reads CASSRKTVAYEQYF. The CDR3 nucleotides read TGTGCCAGCAGTCGGAAGACTGTCGCCTACGAGCAGTACTTC.

CDR3 region: CASSDPNDTYSNQPQHF. Written as DNA, the CDR3 is TGTGCCAGCAGTGACCCCAATGACACCTATAGCAATCAGCCCCAGCATTTT. The chain uses TRBV6-4 and TRBJ1-5; D is unclear. Trimming left V 2 bases short and J 0 bases short, with 14 bases between. Germline-derived CDR1 and CDR2 are MRHNA and SNTAGT. This CDR3 has 17 residues.

This rearrangement joins TRBV27 to TRBJ1-1, with 7 bases fitting TRBD1. Germline-derived CDR1 and CDR2 are MNHEY and SMNVEV (reference sequence). This CDR3 has 12 residues. Germline trimming cut 4 bases from V and 8 bases from J; bases unmatched to any gene: 4. The CDR3 region has the DNA TGTGCCAGCAGTTCCCGACAGGGAGAAGCTTTCTTT. It yields the protein CASSSRQGEAFF.

The sample holds one count of this clone. The rearrangement links TRBV7-9 to TRBJ1-1; D is possibly TRBD1 (5 bases). The CDR3 totals 14 residues. The germline CDR1 and CDR2 sequences are SEHNR and FQNEAQ (reference sequence). V dropped 5 bases and J dropped 4 bases, with 14 bases sitting between them. CDR3 loop: CASSMEGWSTEAFF. As DNA, the CDR3 is TGTGCCAGCAGCATGGAGGGGTGGAGCACTGAAGCTTTCTTT.

The genes are TRBV27 and TRBJ1-5; 8 nucleotides agree with TRBD1. CDR1 is MNHEY and CDR2 is SMNVEV in the germline V gene (reference sequence). V lost 2 bases and J lost 7; bases outside the gene matches: 4. The CDR3 consists of 14 residues. In DNA form, the CDR3 reads TGTGCCAGCAGTTTACAGGGGGCACAGCAGCCCCAGCATTTT. Protein product: CASSLQGAQQPQHF.